This section outlines one T cell receptor (beta chain) sequence together with its context. What it binds is not known. The V and J ends lost 5 bases and 5 bases, in that order; junction bases with no gene match: 10. This CDR3 region has 15 residues. Germline V gene sequence: CDR1 SEHNR, CDR2 FQNEAQ (reference sequence). These data are taken from a study of radiotherapy plus CTLA-4 blockade in lung cancer. About the research overall: Objective responses were documented in 15% to 20% of patients, with disease control in roughly 30%. Study-wide results and limits: Blood TCR clones of tumor origin expanded after radiotherapy plus ipilimumab.

Clones were sequenced by immunoSEQ multiplex PCR, and TCRdb holds only the in-frame ones, with some missing. The sample holds roughly 66,000 clones, about 80% seen once. The V gene is TRBV7-9, the J gene TRBJ2-5, with TRBD1 identical over 8 bases. This specimen was peripheral blood, taken from a patient treated with radiotherapy plus ipilimumab. The sequence was collected from a human donor with non-small cell lung cancer who had a partial response to radiotherapy plus ipilimumab. The CDR3 region has the DNA TGTGCCAGCAGCCTCCGACAGGGGCGAGACGAGACCCAGTACTTC. Translating it yields CASSLRQGRDETQYF. Supplemented by reference TRBV7-9 and TRBJ2-5, the full variable domain reads DTGVSQNPRHKITKRGQNVTFRCDPISEHNRLYWYRQTLGQGPEFLTYFQNEAQLEKSRLLSDRFSAERPKGSFSTLEIQRTEQGDSAMYLCASSLRQGRDETQYFGPGTRLLVL.